These 20 T cell receptor beta chains originate from one sample sequenced in a study of shared clonotypes between healthy human individuals. The repertoire was sequenced with immunoSEQ multiplex PCR; TCRdb's copy has only in-frame clones and lacks some. The sample consists of 550,000 to 600,000 clones, around 80% of them appearing once. The specimen was PBMCs. All receptors derive from a woman in her forties in good health. Some clones in this sample may be carry-over from other donors' samples.

The J gene is TRBJ2-1, the V gene TRBV15, with D possibly being TRBD1 (5 bases). CDR1 LNHNV and CDR2 YYDKDF come from the germline V gene (reference sequence). V dropped 1 base and J dropped 6 bases, with 13 bases sitting between them. This CDR3 comprises 15 residues. CDR3 nucleotide sequence: TGTGCCACCAGCAGAGGGGGCCGCGAAGGCAATGAGCAGTTCTTC. Amino acids: CATSRGGREGNEQFF.

The rearrangement uses TRBV7-2 and TRBJ2-3; TRBD2 is a possible D gene (6 bases). This CDR3 spans 14 amino acids. The V end was cut by 5 bases, the J end by 6 bases, with 15 bases between. The V gene's germline CDR1 is SGHTA and CDR2 FQGNSA. DNA of the CDR3: TGTGCCAGCAGCCCACCTAGGGAGGAGGATACGCAGTATTTT. It translates to CASSPPREEDTQYF.

V is TRBV4-2 and J is TRBJ2-1, with 7 bases identical to TRBD2. There are 18 residues in the CDR3. CDR1 LGHNA and CDR2 YNFKEQ come from the germline V gene. With 2 bases clipped from V and 8 bases from J, the junction kept 18 bases outside the gene matches. CDR3 amino acids: CASSQNPRGSGIADEQFF. In DNA form, the CDR3 reads TGTGCCAGCAGCCAAAACCCCCGGGGGAGCGGGATCGCGGATGAGCAGTTCTTC.

V and J are TRBV28 and TRBJ2-7, with TRBD1 identical over 7 bases. The CDR3 consists of 13 residues. V shed 5 bases, J shed 2 bases, and the junction held 3 bases outside the gene matches. The germline V gene encodes CDR1 MDHEN and CDR2 SYDVKM. CDR3 DNA: TGTGCCAGCAGTGGGACAGCCACCTACGAGCAGTACTTC. Protein: CASSGTATYEQYF.

A remark on this clone: A much larger clone differs by one base, so this may be a read error. The chain uses TRBV7-9 and TRBJ1-1, with 8 nucleotides matching TRBD1. The CDR3 is made up of 13 amino acids. Germline CDR1 and CDR2: SEHNR and FQNEAQ (reference sequence). CDR3 in DNA: TGCGCCAGCAGCCTGGACAGGGACACTGAAGCTTTCTTT. This sequence encodes CASSLDRDTEAFF.

Notes on this clone: At one end, the junction sequence differs from germline, possibly due to a read error. This chain uses TRBV5-4 with TRBJ2-7; TRBD1 agrees at 8 bases. From germline, CDR1 is SGHNT and CDR2 YYREEE (reference sequence). The CDR3 consists of 14 residues. The CDR3 nucleotides are TGTGCCAACAGCCCAGGACAGGGAACCTACGAGCAGTACTTC. Translating gives CANSPGQGTYEQYF.

V gene TRBV19 combines with J gene TRBJ2-3, with unresolved D. V lost 0 bases to trimming and J lost 1 base, with 5 bases between them. The CDR3 length is 14 residues. Germline loops: CDR1 LNHDA, CDR2 SQIVND (reference sequence). CDR3 nucleotides: TGTGCCAGTAGTATAGATCAGGGCACAGATACGCAGTATTTT. This encodes CASSIDQGTDTQYF.

CDR3 loop: CASRGLANNEQFF. The DNA of the CDR3 is TGTGCCAGCAGGGGACTAGCGAACAATGAGCAGTTCTTC. The V and J genes are TRBV11-2 and TRBJ2-1, with 10 bases that match TRBD2. Germline CDR1 is SGHAT and CDR2 is FQNNGV. V gave up 6 bases and J gave up 5 bases; unmatched junction bases: 1. The length of the CDR3 is 13 residues.

The chain is built from TRBV7-6 and TRBJ2-5, with D possibly being TRBD1 (6 bases). This CDR3 region has 15 residues. V was trimmed by 5 bases and J by 5 bases, leaving 18 bases between them. CDR1 and CDR2 (germline): SGHVS, FNYEAQ. The chain's CDR3 is CASSPGAQGRETQYF. The CDR3 DNA follows: TGTGCCAGCAGCCCAGGGGCCCAGGGACGGGAGACCCAGTACTTC.

The V gene is TRBV2, the J gene TRBJ2-1; the D is unclear. The CDR3 covers 13 residues. Trimming stripped 11 bases from V and 5 bases from J, with 16 bases between. The germline CDR1 and CDR2 sequences are SNHLY and FYNNEI. CDR3 nucleotides: TGTGCCCTGATGCACATTACGAACAATGAGCAGTTCTTC. It yields the protein CALMHITNNEQFF.

V usage is TRBV28 and J usage is TRBJ2-7, with TRBD1 matching 9 bases. J was trimmed by 5 bases and V by 10 bases; bases with no gene match: 6. The CDR3 has 12 residues. Germline lookup yields CDR1 MDHEN and CDR2 SYDVKM. CDR3 loop: CATGDRVNEQYF. The CDR3, as DNA: TGTGCCACTGGGGACAGGGTTAACGAGCAGTACTTC.

In its sample, this clone was seen a few times. A much larger clonotype is one base distant, so this may be a read error. Different DNA sequences within this sample yield the same CDR3. The CDR3 sequence: CASSRGQGGEKLFF. CDR3 in DNA: TGTGCTAGCAGCCGAGGACAGGGAGGGGAAAAACTGTTTTTT. The chain is built from TRBV6-5 and TRBJ1-4, with TRBD1 identical over 8 bases. The CDR3 has 14 amino acids. CDR1 MNHEY and CDR2 SVGAGI come from the germline V gene.

V gene TRBV5-1 combines with J gene TRBJ1-4; D perhaps matches TRBD1 (6 bases). CDR3 length: 15 amino acids. Germline V gene sequence: CDR1 SGHRS, CDR2 YFSETQ. With 0 bases removed from V and 8 bases from J, the gap between germline ends came to 14 bases. This CDR3 is CASSLGRGRREKLFF. CDR3 sequence (DNA): TGCGCCAGCAGCTTGGGAAGGGGGAGGAGGGAAAAACTGTTTTTT.

On this clone: Possible read error: a much larger clone is one base away. This chain uses TRBV2 with TRBJ2-1; no clear D. The CDR3 contains 11 residues. Germline V gene sequence: CDR1 SNHLY, CDR2 FYNNEI. Trimming took off 4 bases at V and 3 bases at J, with 1 base between the two ends. CDR3 region: CASSVYNEQFF. The CDR3 DNA sequence: TGTGCCAGCAGTGTCTACAATGAGCAGTTCTTC.

The chain links TRBV2 to TRBJ1-4, with D maybe TRBD1 (5 bases). This CDR3 comprises 13 residues. CDR1 is SNHLY, CDR2 FYNNEI, per germline. Trimming removed 6 bases at V and 8 bases at J, with 13 bases between. The CDR3 sequence is CASRGQGVEKLFF. The DNA for the CDR3 is TGTGCCAGCAGAGGGCAGGGAGTCGAAAAACTGTTTTTT. The variable domain in full, completed from reference TRBV2 and TRBJ1-4, reads EPEVTQTPSHQVTQMGQEVILRCVPISNHLYFYWYRQILGQKVEFLVSFYNNEISEKSEIFDDQFSVERPDGSNFTLKIRSTKLEDSAMYFCASRGQGVEKLFFGSGTQLSVL.

J is TRBJ2-1 and V is TRBV7-9; 12 nucleotides line up with TRBD2. Germline V gene data show CDR1 as SEHNR and CDR2 as FQNEAQ (reference sequence). V lost 6 bases, J lost 7 bases, and 7 bases stayed unmatched. This CDR3 comprises 15 residues. The CDR3 protein is CASSLTSGSGNEQFF. CDR3 coding DNA: TGTGCCAGCAGTCTGACTAGCGGGAGTGGGAATGAGCAGTTCTTC.

The chain combines TRBV29-1 with TRBJ1-1; no firm D call. Germline V gene lookup returns CDR1 SQVTM and CDR2 ANQGSEA. This CDR3 region has 11 residues. Trimming removed 7 bases at V and 2 bases at J, with 8 bases between. The CDR3 is CSGSTNTEAFF. CDR3 DNA sequence: TGCAGCGGGAGCACTAACACTGAAGCTTTCTTT.

About this clone itself: The sample has other DNA sequences that encode this CDR3 too. V usage is TRBV30 and J usage is TRBJ2-7; D is uncertain. Per the germline V gene, CDR1 is GTSNPN and CDR2 is SVGIG (reference sequence). Trimming left V 0 bases short and J 3 bases short, with 3 bases between. The CDR3 has 11 residues. For the CDR3, the DNA is TGTGCCTGGAGTGTGGGCTACGAGCAGTACTTC. Translated, it gives CAWSVGYEQYF.

The rearrangement uses TRBV11-3 and TRBJ2-7; perhaps D is TRBD1 or TRBD2 (6 bases each). Germline V gene lookup returns CDR1 SGHNT and CDR2 YENEEA. V was trimmed by 8 bases and J by 5 bases, leaving 16 bases between them. The length of the CDR3 is 13 residues. The CDR3 coding sequence is TGTGCCAGCTCCAGGGGCGGGACCCACGAGCAGTACTTC. Its translation is CASSRGGTHEQYF.

The rearrangement links TRBV10-3 to TRBJ1-2; D not resolved. The CDR3 totals 14 residues. Trimming pared 10 bases from V and 0 bases from J, leaving 15 bases between. CDR1 and CDR2 from the germline V gene are ENHRY and SYGVKD. DNA for the CDR3: TGTGCCACAAAAAGGGTAGGGTCTAACTATGGCTACACCTTC. It yields the protein CATKRVGSNYGYTF.